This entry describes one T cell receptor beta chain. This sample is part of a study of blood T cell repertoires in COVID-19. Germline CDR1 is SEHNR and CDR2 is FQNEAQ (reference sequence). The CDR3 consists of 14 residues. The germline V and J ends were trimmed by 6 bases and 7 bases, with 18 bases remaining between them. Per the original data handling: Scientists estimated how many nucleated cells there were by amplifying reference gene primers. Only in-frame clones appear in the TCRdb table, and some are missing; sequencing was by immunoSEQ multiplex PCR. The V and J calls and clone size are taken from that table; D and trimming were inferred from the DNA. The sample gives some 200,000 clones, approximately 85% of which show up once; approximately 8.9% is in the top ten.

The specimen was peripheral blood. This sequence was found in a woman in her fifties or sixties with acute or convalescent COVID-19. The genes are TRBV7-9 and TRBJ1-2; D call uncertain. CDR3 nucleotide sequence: TGTGCCAGCAGGGAATGGATGAGGGATCCTGGCTACACCTTC. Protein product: CASREWMRDPGYTF.